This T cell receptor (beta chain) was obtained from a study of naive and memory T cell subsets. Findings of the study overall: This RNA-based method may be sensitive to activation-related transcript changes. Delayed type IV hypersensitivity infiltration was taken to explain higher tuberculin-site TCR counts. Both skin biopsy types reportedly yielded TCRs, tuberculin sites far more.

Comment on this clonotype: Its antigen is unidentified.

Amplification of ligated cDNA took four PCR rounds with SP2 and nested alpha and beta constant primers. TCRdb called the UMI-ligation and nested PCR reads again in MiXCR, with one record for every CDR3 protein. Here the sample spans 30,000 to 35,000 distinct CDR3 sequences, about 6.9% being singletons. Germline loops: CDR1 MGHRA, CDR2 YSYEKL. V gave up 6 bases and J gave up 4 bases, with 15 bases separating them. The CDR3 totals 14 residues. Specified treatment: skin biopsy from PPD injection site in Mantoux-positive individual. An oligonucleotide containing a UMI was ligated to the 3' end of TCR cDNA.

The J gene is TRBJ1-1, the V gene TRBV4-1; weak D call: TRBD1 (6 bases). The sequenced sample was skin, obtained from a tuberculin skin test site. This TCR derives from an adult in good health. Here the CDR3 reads CASREGGGGTEAFF. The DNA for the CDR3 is TGCGCCAGCAGAGAAGGGGGTGGGGGCACTGAAGCTTTCTTT.